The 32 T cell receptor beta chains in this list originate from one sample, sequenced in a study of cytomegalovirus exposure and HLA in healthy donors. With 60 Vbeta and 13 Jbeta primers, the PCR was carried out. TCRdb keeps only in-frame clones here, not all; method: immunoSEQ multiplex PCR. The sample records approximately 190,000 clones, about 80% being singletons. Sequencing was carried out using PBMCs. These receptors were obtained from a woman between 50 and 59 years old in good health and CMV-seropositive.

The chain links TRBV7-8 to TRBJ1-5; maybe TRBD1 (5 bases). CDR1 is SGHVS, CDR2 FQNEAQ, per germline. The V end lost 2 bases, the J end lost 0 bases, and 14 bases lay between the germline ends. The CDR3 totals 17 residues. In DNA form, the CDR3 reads TGTGCCAGCAGCTTACTGGTGGCGGGGGTTAGCAATCAGCCCCAGCATTTT. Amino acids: CASSLLVAGVSNQPQHF. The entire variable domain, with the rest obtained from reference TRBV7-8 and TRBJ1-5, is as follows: GAGVSQSPRYKVAKRGQDVALRCDPISGHVSLFWYQQALGQGPEFLTYFQNEAQLDKSGLPSDRFFAERPEGSVSTLKIQRTQQEDSAVYLCASSLLVAGVSNQPQHFGDGTRLSIL.

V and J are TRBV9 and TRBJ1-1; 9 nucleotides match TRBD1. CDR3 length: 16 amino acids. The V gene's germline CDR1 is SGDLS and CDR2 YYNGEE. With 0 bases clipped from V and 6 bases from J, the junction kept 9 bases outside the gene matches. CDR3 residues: CASSVGGGQGLSEAFF. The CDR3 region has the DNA TGTGCCAGCAGCGTAGGGGGGGGACAGGGTCTCTCTGAAGCTTTCTTT.

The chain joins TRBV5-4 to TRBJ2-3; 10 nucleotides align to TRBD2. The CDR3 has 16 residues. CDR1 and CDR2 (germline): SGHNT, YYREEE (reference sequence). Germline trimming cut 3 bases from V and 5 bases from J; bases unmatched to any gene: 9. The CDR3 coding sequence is TGTGCCAGCAGCTCCTCAGCGGGGGGGCGGAAAGATACGCAGTATTTT. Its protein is CASSSSAGGRKDTQYF.

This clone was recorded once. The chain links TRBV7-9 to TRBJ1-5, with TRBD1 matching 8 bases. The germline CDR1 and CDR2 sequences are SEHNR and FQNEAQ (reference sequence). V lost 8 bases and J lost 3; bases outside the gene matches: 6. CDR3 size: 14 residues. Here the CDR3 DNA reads TGTGCCAGCCATCGACAGGGGTCCAATCAGCCCCAGCATTTT. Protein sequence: CASHRQGSNQPQHF.

Here the CDR3 reads CASSFKQGEAFF. Written as DNA, the CDR3 is TGTGCCAGCAGCTTTAAACAGGGTGAAGCTTTCTTT. The genes are TRBV7-3 and TRBJ1-1; a weak D match, TRBD1 (6 bases). The germline V gene has CDR1 SGHTA and CDR2 FQGTGA. V lost 3 bases, J lost 7 bases, and 9 bases lay in between. The CDR3 spans 12 residues.

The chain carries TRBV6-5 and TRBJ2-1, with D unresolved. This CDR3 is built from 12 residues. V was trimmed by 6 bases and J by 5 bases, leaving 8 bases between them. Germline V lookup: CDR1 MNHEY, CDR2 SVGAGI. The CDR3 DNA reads TGTGCCAGCAGCCGACTCGACAATGAGCAGTTCTTC. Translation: CASSRLDNEQFF.

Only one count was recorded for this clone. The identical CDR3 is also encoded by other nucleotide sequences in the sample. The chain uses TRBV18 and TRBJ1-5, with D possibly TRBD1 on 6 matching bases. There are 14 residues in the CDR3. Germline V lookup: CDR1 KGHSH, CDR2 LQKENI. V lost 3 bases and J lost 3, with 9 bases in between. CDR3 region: CASSPDSLNQPQHF. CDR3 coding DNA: TGTGCCAGCTCACCGGACAGCCTCAATCAGCCCCAGCATTTT. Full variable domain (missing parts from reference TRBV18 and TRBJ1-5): NAGVMQNPRHLVRRRGQEARLRCSPMKGHSHVYWYRQLPEEGLKFMVYLQKENIIDESGMPKERFSAEFPKEGPSILRIQQVVRGDSAAYFCASSPDSLNQPQHFGDGTRLSIL.

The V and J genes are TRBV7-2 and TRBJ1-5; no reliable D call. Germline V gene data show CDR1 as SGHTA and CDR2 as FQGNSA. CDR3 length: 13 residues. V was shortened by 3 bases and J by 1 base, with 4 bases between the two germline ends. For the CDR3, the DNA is TGTGCCAGCAGCTTGAGAAGCAATCAGCCCCAGCATTTT. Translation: CASSLRSNQPQHF.

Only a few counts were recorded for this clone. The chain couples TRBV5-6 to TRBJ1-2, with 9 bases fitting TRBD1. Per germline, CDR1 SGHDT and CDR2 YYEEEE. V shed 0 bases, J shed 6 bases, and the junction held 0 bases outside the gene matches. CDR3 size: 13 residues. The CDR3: CASSLGQGDGYTF. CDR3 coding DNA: TGTGCCAGCAGCTTGGGACAGGGGGATGGCTACACCTTC.

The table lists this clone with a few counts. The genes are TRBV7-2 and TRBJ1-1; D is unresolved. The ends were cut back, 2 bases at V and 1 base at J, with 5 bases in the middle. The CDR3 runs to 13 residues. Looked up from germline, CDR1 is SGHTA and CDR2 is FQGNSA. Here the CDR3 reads CASSLSGNTEAFF. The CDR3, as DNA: TGTGCCAGCAGCTTAAGCGGGAACACTGAAGCTTTCTTT.

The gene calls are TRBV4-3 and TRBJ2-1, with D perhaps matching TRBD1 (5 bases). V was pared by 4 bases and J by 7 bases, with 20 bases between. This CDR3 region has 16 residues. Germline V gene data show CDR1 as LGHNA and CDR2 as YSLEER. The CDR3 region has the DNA TGCGCCAGCAGCCCGGTTGACAACAGGCTGGGAAATGAGCAGTTCTTC. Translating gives CASSPVDNRLGNEQFF.

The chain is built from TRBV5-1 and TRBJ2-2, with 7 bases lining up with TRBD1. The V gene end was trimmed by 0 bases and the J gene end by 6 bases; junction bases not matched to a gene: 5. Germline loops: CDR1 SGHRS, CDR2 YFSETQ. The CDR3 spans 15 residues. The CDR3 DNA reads TGCGCCAGCAGCTTGGTGGCAGGGGGAGCCGGGGAGCTGTTTTTT. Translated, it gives CASSLVAGGAGELFF.

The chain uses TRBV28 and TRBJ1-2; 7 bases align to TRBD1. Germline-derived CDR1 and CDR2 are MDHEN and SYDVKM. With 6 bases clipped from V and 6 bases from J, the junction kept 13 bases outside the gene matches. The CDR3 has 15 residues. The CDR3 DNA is TGTGCCAGCAGACGCTCTCGACAGGGAGTGGATGGCTACACCTTC. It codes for CASRRSRQGVDGYTF.

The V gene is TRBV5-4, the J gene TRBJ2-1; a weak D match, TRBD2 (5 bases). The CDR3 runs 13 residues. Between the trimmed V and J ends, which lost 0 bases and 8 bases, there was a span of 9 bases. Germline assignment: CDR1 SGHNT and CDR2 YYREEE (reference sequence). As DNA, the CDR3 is TGTGCCAGCAGCTTGGCGGGGTCGGATGAGCAGTTCTTC. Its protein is CASSLAGSDEQFF.

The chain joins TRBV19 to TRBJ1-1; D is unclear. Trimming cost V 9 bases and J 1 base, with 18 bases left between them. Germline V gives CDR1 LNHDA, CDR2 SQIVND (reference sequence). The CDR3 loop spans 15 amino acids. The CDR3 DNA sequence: TGTGCCAGCCGAACCTCGCTGGAGGGGAACACTGAAGCTTTCTTT. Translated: CASRTSLEGNTEAFF.

In DNA, the CDR3 is TGTGCCAGCCTTCCAGCGGGGGGGCTGTCTGAGCAGTTCTTC. It codes for CASLPAGGLSEQFF. The chain recombines TRBV7-9 with TRBJ2-1; 10 bases line up with TRBD2. Per germline, CDR1 SEHNR and CDR2 FQNEAQ (reference sequence). The CDR3 contains 14 residues. The trim removed 8 bases at V and 9 bases at J, leaving 10 bases unmatched.

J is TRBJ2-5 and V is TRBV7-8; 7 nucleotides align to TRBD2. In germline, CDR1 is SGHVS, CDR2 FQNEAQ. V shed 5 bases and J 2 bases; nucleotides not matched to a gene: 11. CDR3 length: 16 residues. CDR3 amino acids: CASSPRTSFPQETQYF. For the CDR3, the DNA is TGTGCCAGCAGCCCACGGACTAGTTTCCCACAAGAGACCCAGTACTTC.

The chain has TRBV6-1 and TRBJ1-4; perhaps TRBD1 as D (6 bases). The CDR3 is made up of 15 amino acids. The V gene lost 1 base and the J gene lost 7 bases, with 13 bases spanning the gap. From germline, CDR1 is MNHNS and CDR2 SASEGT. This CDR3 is CASSEGAGVGEKLFF. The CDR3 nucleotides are TGTGCCAGCAGTGAAGGGGCAGGGGTTGGTGAAAAACTGTTTTTT.

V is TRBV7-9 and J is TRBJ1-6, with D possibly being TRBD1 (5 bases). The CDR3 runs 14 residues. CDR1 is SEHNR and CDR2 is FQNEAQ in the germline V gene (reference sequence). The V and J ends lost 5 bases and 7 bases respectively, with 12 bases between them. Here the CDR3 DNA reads TGTGCCAGCAGCCAAGGGCCAGGGAATTCACCCCTCCACTTT. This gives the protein CASSQGPGNSPLHF.

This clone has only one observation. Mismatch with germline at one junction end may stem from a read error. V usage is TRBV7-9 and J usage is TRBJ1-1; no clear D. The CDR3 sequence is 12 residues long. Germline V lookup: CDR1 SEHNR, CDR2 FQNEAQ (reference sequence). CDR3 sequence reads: CSSSLGGVEAFF. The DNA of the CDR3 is TGTTCCAGCAGCTTAGGCGGGGTTGAAGCTTTCTTT.

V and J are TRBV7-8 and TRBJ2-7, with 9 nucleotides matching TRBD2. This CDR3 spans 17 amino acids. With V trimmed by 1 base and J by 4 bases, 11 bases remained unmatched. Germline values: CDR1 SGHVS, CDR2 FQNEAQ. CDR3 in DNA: TGTGCCAGCAGCTTAGGGGGGGTAGCGGGGGTTTTATACGAGCAGTACTTC. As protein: CASSLGGVAGVLYEQYF.

CDR3 DNA: TGTGCCAGCAGCCCCGACAGGGATCTATTGGGCACCGGGGAGCTGTTTTTT. Translated: CASSPDRDLLGTGELFF. This rearrangement joins TRBV27 to TRBJ2-2, with 7 positions matching TRBD1. In germline, CDR1 is MNHEY, CDR2 SMNVEV (reference sequence). Trimming removed 6 bases from V and 4 bases from J; junction bases left unmatched: 14. The CDR3 has 17 amino acids.

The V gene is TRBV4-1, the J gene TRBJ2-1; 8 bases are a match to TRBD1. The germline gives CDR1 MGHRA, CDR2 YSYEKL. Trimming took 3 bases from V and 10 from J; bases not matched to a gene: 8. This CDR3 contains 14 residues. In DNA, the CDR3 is TGCGCCAGCAGCCAGGGGACAGGAGTTTGGGAGCAGTTCTTC. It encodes CASSQGTGVWEQFF.

The CDR3 sequence: CASSPSRYEQYF. In DNA form, the CDR3 reads TGTGCCAGCAGCCCTTCCCGCTACGAGCAGTACTTC. This chain joins TRBV4-2 and TRBJ2-7, with no clear D. Germline V gene sequence: CDR1 LGHNA, CDR2 YNFKEQ. This CDR3 region has 12 residues. The V gene lost 4 bases and the J gene lost 3 bases, with 7 bases spanning the gap.

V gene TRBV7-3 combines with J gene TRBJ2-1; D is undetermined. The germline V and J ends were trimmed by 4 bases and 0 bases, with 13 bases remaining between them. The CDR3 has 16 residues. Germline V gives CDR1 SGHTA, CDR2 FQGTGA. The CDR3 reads CASSSTAMSSYNEQFF. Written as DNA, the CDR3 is TGTGCCAGCAGCTCCACCGCTATGAGCTCCTACAATGAGCAGTTCTTC.

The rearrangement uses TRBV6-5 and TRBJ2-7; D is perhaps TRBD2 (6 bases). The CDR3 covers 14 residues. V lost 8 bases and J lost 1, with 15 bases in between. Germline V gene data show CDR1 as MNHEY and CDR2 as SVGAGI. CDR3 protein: CASGASAFSYEQYF. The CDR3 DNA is TGTGCCAGCGGGGCTAGCGCCTTTTCCTACGAGCAGTACTTC.

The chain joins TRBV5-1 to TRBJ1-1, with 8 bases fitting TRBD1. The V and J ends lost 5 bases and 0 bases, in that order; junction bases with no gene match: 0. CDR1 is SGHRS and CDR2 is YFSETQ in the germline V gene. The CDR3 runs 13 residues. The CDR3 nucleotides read TGCGCCAGCAGGACAGGGGTGAACACTGAAGCTTTCTTT. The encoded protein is CASRTGVNTEAFF.

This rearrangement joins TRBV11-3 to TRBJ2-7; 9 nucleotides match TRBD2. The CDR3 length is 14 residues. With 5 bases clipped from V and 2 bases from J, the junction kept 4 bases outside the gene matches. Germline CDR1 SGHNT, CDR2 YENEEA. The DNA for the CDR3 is TGTGCCAGCAGCCCCCTAGCGGGACCCTACGAGCAGTACTTC. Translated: CASSPLAGPYEQYF.

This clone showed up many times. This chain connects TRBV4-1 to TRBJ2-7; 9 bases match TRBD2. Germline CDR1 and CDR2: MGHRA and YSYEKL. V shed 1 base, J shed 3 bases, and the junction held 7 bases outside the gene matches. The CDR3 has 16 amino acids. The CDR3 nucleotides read TGCGCCAGCAGCCAAGGGCAGATTAGCGGGGGCTACGAGCAGTACTTC. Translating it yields CASSQGQISGGYEQYF.

CDR3 sequence reads: CAWRGLAGGDTQYF. CDR3 DNA: TGTGCCTGGAGAGGACTAGCGGGGGGAGATACGCAGTATTTT. The chain has TRBV30 and TRBJ2-3; 14 bases fit TRBD2. This CDR3 comprises 14 residues. Germline CDR1 is GTSNPN and CDR2 is SVGIG (reference sequence). V shed 3 bases and J 5 bases; nucleotides not matched to a gene: 1. Full variable domain (outside the CDR3, taken from reference TRBV30 and TRBJ2-3): SQTIHQWPATLVQPVGSPLSLECTVEGTSNPNLYWYRQAAGRGLQLLFYSVGIGQISSEVPQNLSASRPQDRQFILSSKKLLLSDSGFYLCAWRGLAGGDTQYFGPGTRLTVL.

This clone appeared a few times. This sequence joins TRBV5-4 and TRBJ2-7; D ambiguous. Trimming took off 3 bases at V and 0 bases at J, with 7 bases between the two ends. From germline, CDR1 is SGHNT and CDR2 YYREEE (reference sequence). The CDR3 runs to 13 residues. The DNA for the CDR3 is TGTGCCAGCAGCTCGTGGAGCTCCTACGAGCAGTACTTC. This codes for CASSSWSSYEQYF.

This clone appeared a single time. The chain's CDR3 is CASSLAGVDQPQHF. Written as DNA, the CDR3 is TGTGCCAGCAGCTTGGCAGGGGTCGATCAGCCCCAGCATTTT. The chain employs TRBV5-6 and TRBJ1-5; D perhaps matches TRBD1 (6 bases). CDR1 and CDR2 from the germline V gene are SGHDT and YYEEEE. This CDR3 has 14 residues. V was cut by 0 bases and J by 5 bases, with 9 bases left in between.